Below are 30 T cell receptor beta chains sequenced from a single sample in a study of neoadjuvant anti-PD-1 for oral cavity cancer. Libraries were prepared by immunoSEQ multiplex PCR; TCRdb keeps only in-frame clonotypes and omits some of them. This table has 30,000 to 35,000 clones, around 87% appearing once. The material was PBMCs, obtained before nivolumab (anti-PD-1) treatment. The receptors were gathered from a person aged 40-85 years with oral cavity squamous cell carcinoma.

This CDR3 reads CASSYSDPYGYTF. The CDR3 DNA reads TGTGCCAGCAGTTACAGCGATCCCTATGGCTACACCTTC. The rearrangement uses TRBV28 and TRBJ1-2; no definite D call. The CDR3 is 13 residues long. Germline V lookup: CDR1 MDHEN, CDR2 SYDVKM. Trimming stripped 4 bases from V and 4 bases from J, with 10 bases between.

The gene calls are TRBV28 and TRBJ1-1, with D uncertain. The CDR3 is 12 residues long. V dropped 5 bases and J dropped 4 bases, with 8 bases sitting between them. Germline V CDR1 and CDR2: MDHEN, SYDVKM. The CDR3 sequence: CASSRASTEAFF. The CDR3 region has the DNA TGTGCCAGCAGTCGGGCAAGCACTGAAGCTTTCTTT.

V is TRBV7-9 and J is TRBJ2-1; the D gene could be TRBD1 or TRBD2 (6 bases each). V was trimmed by 5 bases and J by 6 bases, leaving 29 bases between them. The CDR3 has 19 residues. Germline CDR1 is SEHNR and CDR2 is FQNEAQ (reference sequence). CDR3 region: CASSLREGGFRGTRNEQFF. In DNA, the CDR3 is TGTGCCAGCAGCCTTAGAGAAGGGGGATTTCGCGGGACGCGCAATGAGCAGTTCTTC. The full variable domain, in which reference TRBV7-9 and TRBJ2-1 provide the parts outside the CDR3, is DTGVSQNPRHKITKRGQNVTFRCDPISEHNRLYWYRQTLGQGPEFLTYFQNEAQLEKSRLLSDRFSAERPKGSFSTLEIQRTEQGDSAMYLCASSLREGGFRGTRNEQFFGPGTRLTVL.

The chain recombines TRBV5-4 with TRBJ2-5; D is possibly TRBD2 (5 bases). This CDR3 region has 13 residues. Germline V CDR1 and CDR2: SGHNT, YYREEE (reference sequence). Trimming took 6 bases from V and 2 from J, leaving 11 bases between them. CDR3 protein: CASTAGGQETQYF. In DNA form, the CDR3 reads TGTGCCAGCACCGCCGGAGGACAAGAGACCCAGTACTTC.

V usage is TRBV30 and J usage is TRBJ1-2; 7 bases are a match to TRBD1. This CDR3 region has 13 residues. Trimming cost V 4 bases and J 5 bases; bases outside gene matches: 7. Germline V gene lookup returns CDR1 GTSNPN and CDR2 SVGIG (reference sequence). The CDR3 DNA follows: TGTGCCTGGATAGGGGGCAGGGGGTATGGCTACACCTTC. Protein product: CAWIGGRGYGYTF.

This chain uses TRBV18 with TRBJ1-3; D unclear. Per the germline V gene, CDR1 is KGHSH and CDR2 is LQKENI. The CDR3 totals 16 residues. Trimming took 2 bases from V and 0 from J, leaving 11 bases between them. The CDR3 here is CASSPSGIRSGNTIYF. The CDR3 DNA reads TGTGCCAGCTCACCATCTGGCATTCGCTCTGGAAACACCATATATTTT.

The chain has TRBV28 and TRBJ2-7; 8 bases line up with TRBD2. CDR3 size: 16 residues. With V trimmed by 5 bases and J by 0 bases, 9 bases remained unmatched. CDR1 and CDR2 from the germline V gene are MDHEN and SYDVKM. This chain's CDR3 is CASSLERGGFSYEQYF. CDR3 nucleotides: TGTGCCAGCAGTCTCGAACGGGGGGGATTCTCCTACGAGCAGTACTTC.

This sequence joins TRBV4-1 and TRBJ2-1; 14 bases match TRBD2. This CDR3 has 19 amino acids. CDR1 MGHRA and CDR2 YSYEKL come from the germline V gene. The trim removed 4 bases at V and 0 bases at J, leaving 8 bases unmatched. This CDR3 is CASSPGTSGGYSSYNEQFF. Written as DNA, the CDR3 is TGCGCCAGCAGCCCTGGGACTAGCGGGGGCTATAGCTCCTACAATGAGCAGTTCTTC.

The J gene is TRBJ2-3, the V gene TRBV28; 9 bases agree with TRBD1. The CDR3 extends over 16 amino acids. The V and J ends lost 3 bases and 6 bases, in that order; junction bases with no gene match: 10. From germline, CDR1 is MDHEN and CDR2 SYDVKM. CDR3 in amino acids: CASSFTGGGGPDTQYF. The CDR3, as DNA: TGTGCCAGCAGTTTTACAGGGGGCGGAGGTCCCGATACGCAGTATTTT.

This chain uses TRBV2 with TRBJ1-5, with 7 positions matching TRBD1. CDR1 and CDR2 (germline): SNHLY, FYNNEI. This CDR3 spans 15 amino acids. V lost 4 bases to trimming and J lost 0 bases; unmatched junction nucleotides: 3. The CDR3 DNA sequence: TGTGCCAGCAGTGGGGACAGATATAGCAATCAGCCCCAGCATTTT. Protein sequence: CASSGDRYSNQPQHF.

V usage is TRBV10-1 and J usage is TRBJ2-1; tentatively, D is TRBD1 or TRBD2 (5 bases each). V lost 5 bases to trimming and J lost 0 bases, with 8 bases between them. This CDR3 has 14 residues. Germline V gene data show CDR1 as WNHNN and CDR2 as SYGVQD (reference sequence). The CDR3 region has the DNA TGCGCCAGCAGTTGGGGGAGCTCCTACAATGAGCAGTTCTTC. Translation: CASSWGSSYNEQFF.

The V and J genes are TRBV4-1 and TRBJ1-2, with 7 bases matching TRBD1. The length of the CDR3 is 16 residues. CDR1 is MGHRA and CDR2 is YSYEKL in the germline V gene. V was clipped by 2 bases and J by 4 bases; unmatched bases: 10. CDR3 nucleotides: TGCGCCAGCAGCCAACCAAGACAGGGACAATCCTATGGCTACACCTTC. Translation: CASSQPRQGQSYGYTF.

The chain recombines TRBV19 with TRBJ1-5; 9 bases match TRBD1. This CDR3 contains 16 residues. Germline V gives CDR1 LNHDA, CDR2 SQIVND (reference sequence). The V gene end was trimmed by 6 bases and the J gene end by 4 bases; junction bases not matched to a gene: 10. CDR3 nucleotides: TGTGCCAGTAGAAACCAACAGGGGGCGTCTAATCAGCCCCAGCATTTT. Translation gives CASRNQQGASNQPQHF.

This clone was observed a single time. V usage is TRBV27 and J usage is TRBJ1-1, with 8 bases matching TRBD1. Trimming removed 3 bases from V and 1 base from J; junction bases left unmatched: 4. The CDR3 loop spans 15 amino acids. The V gene's germline CDR1 is MNHEY and CDR2 SMNVEV (reference sequence). The CDR3, as DNA: TGTGCCAGCAGTTTGTCCGGGACAGGGAACACTGAAGCTTTCTTT. Its protein product is CASSLSGTGNTEAFF.

The table lists this clone with a count of one. This chain uses TRBV7-2 with TRBJ2-7; D might be TRBD2 (6 bases). Trimming shortened V by 1 base and J by 3 bases, and 10 bases separated the two germline ends. CDR1 SGHTA and CDR2 FQGNSA come from the germline V gene. The CDR3 is 14 amino acids. For the CDR3, the DNA is TGTGCCAGCAGCTTAGATCGAGCGGGCTACGAGCAGTACTTC. It codes for CASSLDRAGYEQYF.

This sequence joins TRBV7-2 and TRBJ1-5, with 8 bases aligning to TRBD1. The V gene's germline CDR1 is SGHTA and CDR2 FQGNSA. This CDR3 spans 14 amino acids. With V trimmed by 2 bases and J by 4 bases, 1 base remained unmatched. The chain's CDR3 is CASSLRQGNQPQHF. The CDR3 DNA reads as TGTGCCAGCAGCTTAAGACAGGGGAATCAGCCCCAGCATTTT. The variable domain in full, with the rest retrieved from reference TRBV7-2 and TRBJ1-5, is GAGVSQSPSNKVTEKGKDVELRCDPISGHTALYWYRQSLGQGLEFLIYFQGNSAPDKSGLPSDRFSAERTGGSVSTLTIQRTQQEDSAVYLCASSLRQGNQPQHFGDGTRLSIL.

This chain joins TRBV2 and TRBJ2-7; 7 bases are shared with TRBD2. CDR1 SNHLY and CDR2 FYNNEI come from the germline V gene. V lost 8 bases and J lost 4; bases outside the gene matches: 5. The CDR3 runs to 12 residues. The CDR3 loop reads CASGDYLYEQYF. The CDR3, as DNA: TGTGCCAGCGGGGACTACCTTTACGAGCAGTACTTC.

The chain recombines TRBV10-3 with TRBJ1-3; D ambiguous. V lost 3 bases and J lost 4, with 10 bases in between. The length of the CDR3 is 14 residues. In germline, CDR1 is ENHRY, CDR2 SYGVKD. The CDR3 nucleotides read TGTGCCATCAGTGAACGACCAGGCGGAAACACCATATATTTT. Amino acid sequence: CAISERPGGNTIYF.

This chain uses TRBV5-1 with TRBJ2-7; TRBD1 is a possible D gene (5 bases). V shed 4 bases and J shed 2 bases, with 19 bases lying between them. Germline CDR1 and CDR2: SGHRS and YFSETQ. CDR3 length: 16 amino acids. The CDR3 nucleotides are TGCGCCAGCAGCCCCTCCCGGACACCAGGGACCTACGAGCAGTACTTC. Protein product: CASSPSRTPGTYEQYF.

This clone was seen just once. The genes are TRBV11-2 and TRBJ1-4; D is ambiguous. The CDR3 extends over 15 amino acids. Germline assignment: CDR1 SGHAT and CDR2 FQNNGV. V gave up 1 base and J gave up 1 base, with 7 bases separating them. The DNA of the CDR3 is TGTGCCAGCAGCTTAGGTGGGAGAACTAATGAAAAACTGTTTTTT. Its protein is CASSLGGRTNEKLFF.

The DNA of the CDR3 is TGCAGCGTTGACGGGGGGTCTGGGGCCAACGTCCTGACTTTC. Its protein is CSVDGGSGANVLTF. This rearrangement joins TRBV29-1 to TRBJ2-6; 7 positions match TRBD2. Germline trimming cut 3 bases from V and 1 base from J; bases unmatched to any gene: 0. Germline V lookup: CDR1 SQVTM, CDR2 ANQGSEA. The CDR3 is made up of 14 amino acids. Supplemented by reference TRBV29-1 and TRBJ2-6, the full variable domain reads SAVISQKPSRDICQRGTSLTIQCQVDSQVTMMFWYRQQPGQSLTLIATANQGSEATYESGFVIDKFPISRPNLTFSTLTVSNMSPEDSSIYLCSVDGGSGANVLTFGAGSRLTVL.

The chain recombines TRBV5-1 with TRBJ1-2, with TRBD1 matching over 8 bases. CDR1 SGHRS and CDR2 YFSETQ come from the germline V gene. The CDR3 consists of 17 residues. Germline trimming cut 0 bases from V and 0 bases from J; bases unmatched to any gene: 7. The CDR3 spells CASSLAGGLGANYGYTF. The CDR3 DNA reads TGCGCCAGCAGCTTGGCAGGGGGCCTGGGAGCTAACTATGGCTACACCTTC.

The chain is built from TRBV7-9 and TRBJ2-3; 9 bases align to TRBD1. Trimming cost V 5 bases and J 3 bases; bases outside gene matches: 9. The germline CDR1 and CDR2 sequences are SEHNR and FQNEAQ (reference sequence). The CDR3 is 16 residues long. CDR3 bases: TGTGCCAGCAGCGGACGACAGGGGGATGTAACAGATACGCAGTATTTT. It specifies CASSGRQGDVTDTQYF.

V usage is TRBV6-4 and J usage is TRBJ2-2; D is ambiguous. Germline CDR1 reads MRHNA; CDR2 reads SNTAGT. The CDR3 runs to 14 residues. Trimming removed 4 bases from V and 4 bases from J, with 10 bases in between. CDR3 amino acids: CASSGKDSTGELFF. In nucleotides, the CDR3 is TGTGCCAGCAGTGGGAAGGATTCCACCGGGGAGCTGTTTTTT.

The chain couples TRBV28 to TRBJ2-2, with 10 bases fitting TRBD1. The CDR3 is 15 amino acids. With V trimmed by 2 bases and J by 6 bases, 3 bases remained unmatched. Germline-derived CDR1 and CDR2 are MDHEN and SYDVKM. The CDR3: CASSLGTGVSGELFF. The CDR3 nucleotides read TGTGCCAGCAGTTTAGGGACAGGGGTATCCGGGGAGCTGTTTTTT.

This chain uses TRBV6-1 with TRBJ2-1; D not certain. Trimming took 5 bases from V and 13 from J, leaving 12 bases between them. Germline-derived CDR1 and CDR2 are MNHNS and SASEGT. The CDR3 is made up of 11 amino acids. The CDR3 DNA is TGTGCCAGCAGTTCCCCGGTTAGCCAGTTCTTC. Protein sequence: CASSSPVSQFF.

The genes are TRBV7-9 and TRBJ2-1; 10 bases line up with TRBD2. J was trimmed by 3 bases and V by 5 bases; bases with no gene match: 10. Germline loops: CDR1 SEHNR, CDR2 FQNEAQ (reference sequence). This CDR3 is 17 amino acids long. The CDR3 region has the DNA TGTGCCAGCAGCCCTCTCCCTAGCGGGGGAGACTACAATGAGCAGTTCTTC. As protein: CASSPLPSGGDYNEQFF.

The CDR3 DNA is TGTGCCAGCTTACAGGGTACTGAAGCTTTCTTT. Protein sequence: CASLQGTEAFF. The V gene is TRBV25-1, the J gene TRBJ1-1, with D perhaps TRBD1 (6 bases). Germline values: CDR1 MGHDK, CDR2 SYGVNS. The CDR3 extends over 11 amino acids. Trimming pared 8 bases from V and 5 bases from J, leaving 9 bases between.

This rearrangement joins TRBV7-6 to TRBJ2-3, with a possible D match to TRBD2 (5 bases). The CDR3 covers 15 residues. Germline V gives CDR1 SGHVS, CDR2 FNYEAQ. V gave up 1 base and J gave up 2 bases, with 10 bases separating them. This CDR3 reads CASSLGTQTTDTQYF. The CDR3 DNA follows: TGTGCCAGCAGCTTAGGGACTCAGACCACAGATACGCAGTATTTT.

The V call is TRBV11-2, the J call TRBJ2-5; TRBD1 might be the D (6 bases). V lost 1 base and J lost 5, with 14 bases in between. Per germline, CDR1 SGHAT and CDR2 FQNNGV. There are 15 residues in the CDR3. CDR3 DNA: TGTGCCAGCAGCTTAGCGGGACAAGGATCGGAGACCCAGTACTTC. It translates to CASSLAGQGSETQYF.